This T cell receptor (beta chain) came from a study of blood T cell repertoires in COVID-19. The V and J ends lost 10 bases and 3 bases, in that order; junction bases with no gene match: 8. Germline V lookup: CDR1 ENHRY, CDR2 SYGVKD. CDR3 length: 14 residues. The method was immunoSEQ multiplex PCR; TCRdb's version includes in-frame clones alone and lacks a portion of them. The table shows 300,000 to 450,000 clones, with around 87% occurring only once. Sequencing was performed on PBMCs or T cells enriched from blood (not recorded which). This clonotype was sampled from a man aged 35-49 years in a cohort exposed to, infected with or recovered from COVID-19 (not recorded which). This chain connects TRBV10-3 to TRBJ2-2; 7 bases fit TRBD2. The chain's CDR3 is CATATSDYTGELFF. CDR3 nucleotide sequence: TGTGCCACGGCTACTAGCGACTACACCGGGGAGCTGTTTTTT.